The 7 T cell receptor beta chains listed next were all sequenced from one sample in a study of T and B cells in COVID-19 patients. Each TRB amplification used roughly 250-550 ng of genomic DNA from blood. BIOMED2 TRB-A/B primer pools were used in multiplex TRB PCR. MiXCR, applied by TCRdb to the multiplex PCR reads, yields one record per CDR3 protein. The table has roughly 6,900 distinct CDR3 sequences, about a third seen once. The sequenced sample was blood. The origin of the receptors is a human donor who had recovered from COVID-19.

The chain carries TRBV6-1 and TRBJ1-1; 7 nucleotides align to TRBD1. The CDR3 covers 13 residues. J lost 3 bases, V lost 7 bases, and 5 bases had no gene match. Germline V gives CDR1 MNHNS, CDR2 SASEGT. The CDR3 here is CASKSQGDTEAFF. The CDR3 DNA is TGTGCCAGCAAGTCGCAGGGGGACACTGAAGCTTTCTTT.

By its share, this clonotype is medium-sized. The chain carries TRBV6-5 and TRBJ2-7, with TRBD2 matching over 9 bases. Germline V gene sequence: CDR1 MNHEY, CDR2 SVGAGI. Germline trimming cut 3 bases from V and 4 bases from J; bases unmatched to any gene: 13. This CDR3 region has 17 residues. The CDR3, as DNA: TGTGCCAGCAGTTATCTTCCCGGGACTAGCTCCCATTACGAGCAGTACTTC. As protein: CASSYLPGTSSHYEQYF.

V usage is TRBV6-2 or TRBV6-3 and J usage is TRBJ2-5, with no clear D. This CDR3 is built from 12 residues. V lost 2 bases to trimming and J lost 10 bases, with 11 bases between them. In germline, CDR1 is MNHEY, CDR2 SVGEGT. DNA of the CDR3: TGTGCCAGCAGTTACCCCCCTCTTAACCAGTACTTC. It translates to CASSYPPLNQYF.

This clonotype was observed a handful of times. This chain joins TRBV6-6 and TRBJ2-1; D gene uncertain. This CDR3 comprises 13 residues. CDR1 is MNHNY, CDR2 SVGAGI, per germline (reference sequence). V was cut by 7 bases and J by 5 bases, with 12 bases left in between. In nucleotides, the CDR3 is TGTGCCAGCAAGAGACTGGGAAACAATGAGCAGTTCTTC. This sequence encodes CASKRLGNNEQFF.

The gene calls are TRBV18 and TRBJ2-3, with 11 bases aligning to TRBD1. V gave up 3 bases and J gave up 2 bases; unmatched junction bases: 1. The CDR3 length is 15 residues. Germline V lookup: CDR1 KGHSH, CDR2 LQKENI. The CDR3 is CASSPGQGVTDTQYF. The CDR3, as DNA: TGTGCCAGCTCACCGGGACAGGGGGTCACAGATACGCAGTATTTT.

This clonotype was observed a handful of times. The CDR3 coding sequence is TGTGCCTCCAGGCGTGGGGGAAATGAAAAACTGTTTTTT. This gives the protein CASRRGGNEKLFF. The rearrangement joins TRBV6-6 to TRBJ1-4, with D perhaps matching TRBD1 (5 bases). The CDR3 loop spans 13 amino acids. Germline-derived CDR1 and CDR2 are MNHNY and SVGAGI (reference sequence). Trimming removed 11 bases at V and 5 bases at J, with 15 bases between.

As for this clonotype: A much larger clone sits a single nucleotide away, making a read error possible. The chain employs TRBV15 and TRBJ2-2, with D perhaps TRBD2 (5 bases). CDR3 size: 13 residues. Germline V gives CDR1 LNHNV, CDR2 YYDKDF (reference sequence). The CDR3 here is CATSYGLVGEQFF. Written as DNA, the CDR3 is TGTGCCACCAGTTACGGGTTGGTCGGGGAGCAGTTTTTT. The full variable domain, in which reference TRBV15 and TRBJ2-2 provide the parts outside the CDR3, is DAMVIQNPRYQVTQFGKPVTLSCSQTLNHNVMYWYQQKSSQAPKLLFHYYDKDFNNEADTPDNFQSRRPNTSFCFLDIRSPGLGDTAMYLCATSYGLVGEQFFGEGSRLTVL.